This TCR beta chain was identified during a study of T-cell reconstitution after alpha-beta-depleted transplantation in children. Study-level points and caveats: The origin of high day-60 TCRbeta diversity in some patients lay in surviving recipient T cells and thymic progenitors. As was reported, about two months after transplant, alpha-beta T cells came from several hundred expanded graft clones. Counts and diversity of T cells one year after transplant came mostly from newly produced T cells.

Only a few counts were recorded for this clonotype. Its antigen remains unknown. As it was prepared, the TCRbeta library received unique molecular identifiers. Each CDR3 protein gets one entry after TCRdb re-called the PCR reads with MiXCR. The sample has roughly 570,000 distinct CDR3 sequences, approximately 30% seen once. This receptor was identified in a boy younger than two with Wiskott-Aldrich syndrome, due to receive a stem cell transplant. This sample comprised PBMCs, obtained before TCRalphabeta/CD19-depleted stem cell transplant.

This chain's CDR3 is CASSSTGTGGGGYTF. The CDR3 DNA follows: TGTGCCAGCAGTTCAACCGGGACAGGGGGCGGGGGCTACACCTTC. The chain employs TRBV27 and TRBJ1-2; 12 positions match TRBD1. The CDR3 totals 15 residues. Germline trimming cut 4 bases from V and 8 bases from J; bases unmatched to any gene: 8. Germline CDR1 MNHEY, CDR2 SMNVEV (reference sequence).